This is a list of T cell receptor beta chains from one sample in a study of preoperative IRX-2 immunotherapy in early breast cancer. TCRdb's copy holds only in-frame clones and misses some; the assay was immunoSEQ multiplex PCR. The sample contains under 30,000 clones, roughly 89% of which appear only once. The source material was tumor tissue, sampled after IRX-2 immunotherapy. These receptor sequences come from a human donor with breast cancer. CDR3s include the opening cysteine and the closing phenylalanine or tryptophan. A D gene is named only where the DNA matches it firmly. For some rows the clone size is stated as once, few or many, or as a class when expanded; others skip it.

V	J	D	size	CDR3	DNA
TRBV15	TRBJ1-5	.	.	CATSSDRWGAKMFQPQHF	TGTGCCACCAGCAGTGATCGCTGGGGGGCGAAGATGTTTCAGCCCCAGCATTTT
TRBV19	TRBJ1-1	TRBD1	.	CASTRPTGTTEAFF	TGTGCCAGTACCCGACCGACAGGGACCACTGAAGCTTTCTTT
TRBV30	TRBJ1-1	.	once	CSPEEGWTEAFF	TGTTCTCCGGAGGAGGGGTGGACTGAAGCTTTCTTT
TRBV27	TRBJ1-2	TRBD1	once	CASSPTPGQYGYTF	TGTGCCAGCAGTCCAACCCCGGGACAGTATGGCTACACCTTC
TRBV19	TRBJ1-2	.	.	CASSTRDYGYTF	TGTGCCAGTAGTACCAGGGACTATGGCTACACCTTC
TRBV5-1	TRBJ2-7	.	.	CASSRSRDFGSYEQYF	TGCGCCAGCAGCCGATCCCGGGACTTTGGGTCCTACGAGCAGTACTTC
TRBV7-8	TRBJ1-6	TRBD1	.	CASSGTGGDSPLHF	TGTGCCAGCAGCGGGACAGGGGGCGATTCACCCCTCCACTTT
TRBV6-6	TRBJ1-3	TRBD1	.	CASSSPTGSGNTIYF	TGTGCCAGCAGTTCCCCGACAGGGTCTGGAAACACCATATATTTT
TRBV10-1	TRBJ1-1	.	.	CASSLGGGTEAFF	TGCGCCAGCAGCCTTGGTGGCGGCACTGAAGCTTTCTTT
TRBV19	TRBJ1-2	TRBD1	.	CASTGTGGYYGYTF	TGTGCCAGTACCGGGACAGGGGGCTACTATGGCTACACCTTC
TRBV6-1	TRBJ1-1	TRBD1	.	CASIDRGRGNTEAFF	TGTGCCAGCATAGACAGGGGGCGCGGGAACACTGAAGCTTTCTTT
TRBV7-2	TRBJ1-2	.	.	CASSERTTGYTF	TGTGCCAGCAGCGAACGCACGACGGGCTACACCTTC